The clone carrying this TCR beta chain was detected only once. Its matching antigen is unknown. This entry comes from a study of cytomegalovirus exposure and HLA in healthy donors. Regarding the study as a whole: A later analysis showed HLA-associated TCR beta chains outstripping equally common others in clonal expansion.

There are 11 residues in the CDR3. The V gene's germline CDR1 is SNHLY and CDR2 FYNNEI. PCR used 60 Vbeta primers and 13 Jbeta primers. Here immunoSEQ multiplex PCR was the method, and the copy in TCRdb shows in-frame clones only, minus some. Of some 190,000 clones in the sample, roughly 80% were seen once. The gene calls are TRBV2 and TRBJ2-1; no firm D call. This TCR was recovered from a girl aged 10-17 years in good health and CMV-seropositive. Sequences were obtained from PBMCs. CDR3 in DNA: TGTGTCAACCACCGATCAACGGGTGCGTTCTTC. It translates to CVNHRSTGAFF.